The rows below give T cell receptor beta chains drawn from one sample of a study of early T cells in non-severe SARS-CoV-2 infection. One entry per CDR3 protein, called by TCRdb with MiXCR from the 5' RACE reads. The profile covers roughly 30,000 distinct CDR3 sequences, with about 6% appearing a single time and 10% to 15% taken by the ten largest. Sequenced sample: whole blood. These TCRs come from an adult who was a healthcare worker with PCR-confirmed SARS-CoV-2 infection or an uninfected control (not recorded which). CDR3s include the opening cysteine and the closing phenylalanine or tryptophan. The D gene is left open where the match is weak. Size is stated for part of the rows, as once, few or many counts, or as a class when the clone is expanded.

d_call: TRBD1; clone_size: many; j_call: TRBJ2-7; v_call: TRBV5-1; cdr3_aa: CASSRGQGPNEQYF; cdr3_nt: TGCGCCAGCAGCAGGGGACAGGGTCCCAACGAGCAGTACTTC
d_call: -; clone_size: many; j_call: TRBJ2-1; v_call: TRBV6-1; cdr3_aa: CASSVAGPYNEQFF; cdr3_nt: TGTGCCAGCAGTGTGGCGGGACCCTACAATGAGCAGTTCTTC
d_call: TRBD1; clone_size: many; j_call: TRBJ1-3; v_call: TRBV4-1; cdr3_aa: CASSQGLARDSGNTIYF; cdr3_nt: TGCGCCAGCAGCCAAGGACTTGCCAGGGACAGTGGAAACACCATATATTTT
d_call: -; clone_size: many; j_call: TRBJ1-5; v_call: TRBV7-2; cdr3_aa: CASSSRQDHQPQHF; cdr3_nt: TGTGCCAGCAGCTCTAGACAGGATCACCAACCCCAGCATTTT
d_call: -; clone_size: many; j_call: TRBJ2-2; v_call: TRBV18; cdr3_aa: CASSPTDTGELFF; cdr3_nt: TGTGCCAGCTCACCAACAGACACCGGGGAGCTGTTTTTT
d_call: -; clone_size: many; j_call: TRBJ2-4; v_call: TRBV6-2/TRBV6-3; cdr3_aa: CASSYTRVTIQYF; cdr3_nt: TGTGCCAGCAGTTACACCAGGGTCACCATTCAGTACTTC
d_call: -; clone_size: many; j_call: TRBJ2-7; v_call: TRBV4-1; cdr3_aa: CASSPEVAASYEQYF; cdr3_nt: TGCGCCAGCAGCCCGGAGGTAGCGGCCTCATACGAGCAGTACTTC
d_call: -; clone_size: many; j_call: TRBJ2-7; v_call: TRBV2; cdr3_aa: CASKVEVSYEQYF; cdr3_nt: TGTGCCAGCAAGGTCGAGGTCTCCTACGAGCAGTACTTC
d_call: -; clone_size: many; j_call: TRBJ2-6; v_call: TRBV6-2/TRBV6-3; cdr3_aa: CASSQGVGANVLTF; cdr3_nt: TGTGCCAGCAGTCAAGGGGTTGGGGCCAACGTCCTGACTTTC
d_call: -; clone_size: -; j_call: TRBJ2-5; v_call: TRBV7-6; cdr3_aa: CASREFGGASEETQYF; cdr3_nt: TGTGCCAGCAGGGAATTCGGCGGGGCTTCGGAAGAGACCCAGTACTTC
d_call: TRBD1; clone_size: many; j_call: TRBJ1-5; v_call: TRBV18; cdr3_aa: CASSWDRGKQPQHF; cdr3_nt: TGTGCCAGCTCCTGGGACAGGGGCAAACAGCCCCAGCATTTT
d_call: TRBD1; clone_size: many; j_call: TRBJ2-7; v_call: TRBV6-5; cdr3_aa: CASSSPGQTSYEQYF; cdr3_nt: TGTGCCAGCAGTTCTCCGGGACAGACCTCCTACGAGCAGTACTTC
d_call: -; clone_size: many; j_call: TRBJ2-1; v_call: TRBV11-2; cdr3_aa: CASSPSYEQFF; cdr3_nt: TGTGCCAGCAGCCCCTCCTATGAGCAGTTCTTC
d_call: TRBD2; clone_size: many; j_call: TRBJ2-5; v_call: TRBV4-1; cdr3_aa: CASSQEREGTQYF; cdr3_nt: TGCGCCAGCAGCCAAGAAAGGGAGGGGACCCAGTACTTC
d_call: -; clone_size: many; j_call: TRBJ1-1; v_call: TRBV7-9; cdr3_aa: CASTTLGTEAFF; cdr3_nt: TGTGCCAGCACTACGTTGGGCACTGAAGCTTTCTTT
d_call: -; clone_size: many; j_call: TRBJ1-1; v_call: TRBV30; cdr3_aa: CAWDPGRKNTEAFF; cdr3_nt: TGTGCCTGGGACCCGGGCCGCAAGAACACTGAAGCTTTCTTT
d_call: -; clone_size: many; j_call: TRBJ1-1; v_call: TRBV11-1; cdr3_aa: CASSLGRGAAEAFF; cdr3_nt: TGTGCCAGCAGCCTAGGACGGGGGGCGGCTGAAGCTTTCTTT
d_call: TRBD1; clone_size: -; j_call: TRBJ1-2; v_call: TRBV20-1; cdr3_aa: CSATTLGQVYGYTF; cdr3_nt: TGCAGTGCTACCACACTAGGACAGGTCTATGGCTACACCTTC
d_call: TRBD1; clone_size: many; j_call: TRBJ2-2; v_call: TRBV24-1; cdr3_aa: CATSDAGQGITGELFF; cdr3_nt: TGTGCCACCAGTGACGCGGGACAGGGAATAACCGGGGAGCTGTTTTTT
d_call: -; clone_size: -; j_call: TRBJ2-2; v_call: TRBV4-1; cdr3_aa: CASSQGPRGARNTGELFF; cdr3_nt: TGCGCCAGCAGCCAAGGTCCTCGGGGGGCCAGGAACACCGGGGAGCTGTTTTTT
d_call: -; clone_size: many; j_call: TRBJ2-7; v_call: TRBV3-1; cdr3_aa: CASSQSTSGAYEQYF; cdr3_nt: TGTGCCAGCAGCCAATCGACTTCGGGGGCATACGAGCAGTACTTC
d_call: -; clone_size: -; j_call: TRBJ2-3; v_call: TRBV4-2; cdr3_aa: CASSQAGDTQYF; cdr3_nt: TGTGCCAGCAGCCAAGCGGGGGATACGCAGTATTTT
d_call: -; clone_size: many; j_call: TRBJ2-1; v_call: TRBV11-2; cdr3_aa: CASSKGLKDNEQFF; cdr3_nt: TGTGCCAGCAGCAAAGGACTAAAGGACAATGAGCAGTTCTTC
d_call: -; clone_size: many; j_call: TRBJ2-3; v_call: TRBV7-3; cdr3_aa: CASSSSLLHTQYF; cdr3_nt: TGTGCCAGCAGCTCTAGTCTGCTACATACGCAGTATTTT
d_call: -; clone_size: many; j_call: TRBJ2-2; v_call: TRBV7-2; cdr3_aa: CASSLTGRTGELFF; cdr3_nt: TGTGCCAGCAGCTTAACAGGGAGGACCGGGGAGCTGTTTTTT
d_call: -; clone_size: many; j_call: TRBJ2-2; v_call: TRBV7-2; cdr3_aa: CASSKEGPGELFF; cdr3_nt: TGTGCCAGCAGCAAGGAGGGACCCGGGGAGCTGTTTTTT
d_call: -; clone_size: -; j_call: TRBJ2-3; v_call: TRBV7-9; cdr3_aa: CASSPDGISTDTQYF; cdr3_nt: TGTGCCAGCAGCCCTGACGGAATAAGCACAGATACGCAGTATTTT
d_call: -; clone_size: many; j_call: TRBJ1-1; v_call: TRBV4-3; cdr3_aa: CASSQDSGRGTEAFF; cdr3_nt: TGCGCCAGCAGCCAAGATTCGGGCAGGGGTACTGAAGCTTTCTTT
d_call: -; clone_size: few; j_call: TRBJ2-3; v_call: TRBV9; cdr3_aa: CASSVLWESTDTQYF; cdr3_nt: TGTGCCAGCAGCGTCCTCTGGGAATCCACAGATACGCAGTATTTT
d_call: TRBD2; clone_size: many; j_call: TRBJ2-7; v_call: TRBV11-2; cdr3_aa: CASSLGGGNYEQYF; cdr3_nt: TGTGCCAGCAGCTTGGGCGGGGGGAATTACGAGCAGTACTTC
d_call: TRBD2; clone_size: few; j_call: TRBJ2-5; v_call: TRBV10-3; cdr3_aa: CAISATSGGQETQYF; cdr3_nt: TGTGCCATCAGTGCCACTAGCGGGGGACAAGAGACCCAGTACTTC
d_call: -; clone_size: many; j_call: TRBJ1-1; v_call: TRBV19; cdr3_aa: CASSIGQRNTEAFF; cdr3_nt: TGTGCCAGTAGTATTGGGCAGCGTAACACTGAAGCTTTCTTT
d_call: -; clone_size: many; j_call: TRBJ2-7; v_call: TRBV11-2; cdr3_aa: CASSLTGTYEQYF; cdr3_nt: TGTGCCAGCAGCTTAACAGGGACCTACGAGCAGTACTTC